The entry below describes one TCR beta chain. Its antigen is currently unknown. This may stem from a read error, because a much larger clone lies one nucleotide away. Using a J-beta primer mix together with a sample-barcoded 5' primer, a second PCR was run for 7 to 11 cycles. TCRdb re-derived calls from the 5' RACE reads in MiXCR, one entry per CDR3 protein. The sample yields hundreds of thousands of distinct CDR3 sequences, around 31% seen once. This sample was taken from a study of blood T cells in healthy people across ages. Study results and limitations: As age increased, TCR beta diversity per million T cells fell in a roughly linear fashion. Not knowing donor CMV status may have confounded expanded clonotype changes.

Germline V gene lookup returns CDR1 MNHNS and CDR2 SASEGT. This CDR3 has 15 residues. The study isolated at least 7 million PBMCs from each sample. Extraction of total RNA produced a minimum of 5.5 micrograms from each sample. This sequence was found in a woman of 80 years or more in good health. J is TRBJ2-1 and V is TRBV6-1; D may match TRBD1 or TRBD2 (7 bases each). The J call may not be correct, given that the DNA end is closer to TRBJ2-7. Input material: blood. The CDR3 protein is CASTEGAGDYNEQYF. The CDR3 DNA sequence: TGTGCCAGCACCGAGGGGGCAGGGGACTACAATGAGCAGTACTTC.